This T cell receptor beta chain was retrieved from a study of circulating and synovial CD4+ cells in juvenile arthritis. This clone appeared once. Repertoires were generated with immunoSEQ multiplex PCR, while TCRdb's copy carries only in-frame clones and drops some. The repertoire consists of 30,000 to 40,000 clones, with nearly 97% occurring once and the leading ten covering 0.15% to 0.2%. The CDR3 covers 14 residues. Germline values: CDR1 MNHNS, CDR2 SASEGT. J lost 6 bases, V lost 4 bases, and 2 bases had no gene match. Sequences were obtained from CD4+ T cells from blood. This clonotype was obtained from a human donor with juvenile idiopathic arthritis. The genes are TRBV6-1 and TRBJ2-1; TRBD2 matches 11 bases. CDR3 loop: CASSVSGRGNEQFF. The CDR3 DNA sequence: TGTGCCAGCAGTGTTAGCGGGAGGGGCAATGAGCAGTTCTTC.